This entry features one T cell receptor beta chain sequence. This record belongs to a study of blood T cell repertoires in COVID-19. This CDR3 contains 14 residues. Trimming cost V 5 bases and J 4 bases; bases outside gene matches: 7. Per germline, CDR1 SNHLY and CDR2 FYNNEI. Per the original data handling: From reference gene primer amplification, estimates of nucleated cell counts were derived. The table came from immunoSEQ multiplex PCR; TCRdb's copy has only in-frame clones and leaves some out. The V and J calls and the clone size are those of that table, but D and trimming were determined from the DNA. The sample lists 50,000 to 80,000 clones, approximately 89% occurring once.

The chain is built from TRBV2 and TRBJ1-1, with TRBD1 matching over 7 bases. This receptor was obtained from a man aged 60 to 75 with acute or convalescent COVID-19. Sequences were obtained from peripheral blood. In DNA, the CDR3 is TGTGCCAGCAGTCCCATCACAGGGGCCACTGAAGCTTTCTTT. It translates to CASSPITGATEAFF. Filled out from reference TRBV2 and TRBJ1-1, the complete variable domain reads EPEVTQTPSHQVTQMGQEVILRCVPISNHLYFYWYRQILGQKVEFLVSFYNNEISEKSEIFDDQFSVERPDGSNFTLKIRSTKLEDSAMYFCASSPITGATEAFFGQGTRLTVV.